The entry that follows covers one TCR beta chain sequence. Germline V lookup: CDR1 SNHLY, CDR2 FYNNEI. Trimming cost V 5 bases and J 6 bases; bases outside gene matches: 5. The CDR3 runs 15 residues. Repertoires were generated with immunoSEQ multiplex PCR, while TCRdb's copy carries only in-frame clones and drops some. The sample includes about 140,000 clones, 85% seen only once; the top ten take just under 3%. This sample is drawn from a study of blood T cell repertoires in COVID-19. Study information: COVID-19 samples, acute and convalescent, were from the United States, Italy and Spain. T cells, B-cell-depleted T cells, or PBMCs provided the cDNA or gDNA that served as material.

This clonotype was obtained from a middle-aged man with acute or convalescent COVID-19. The sample consisted of peripheral blood. The rearrangement joins TRBV2 to TRBJ2-4, with 12 bases fitting TRBD1. The CDR3 spells CASSFPGQGANIQYF. For the CDR3, the DNA is TGTGCCAGCAGTTTCCCGGGACAGGGGGCAAACATTCAGTACTTC.